The clone carrying this TCR beta chain has only one observation. This CDR3 contains 15 residues. Losses at the gene ends were 5 bases for V and 2 bases for J; bases not matched to a gene: 6. CDR1 is MDHEN, CDR2 SYDVKM, per germline. This sample is drawn from a study of blood T cell repertoires in COVID-19. As for the study in general: Some COVID-19 samples were acute and others convalescent; all came from the United States, Italy and Spain.

The Seattle patients joined while their infection was active and were tracked longitudinally afterward. Under the authors' procedure: Estimation of nucleated cell counts relied on the amplification of reference gene primers. TCRdb's copy holds only in-frame clones and misses some; the assay was immunoSEQ multiplex PCR. V and J calls and clone size are copied from that table; D and trimming were computed from the DNA. This repertoire shows about 88,000 clones, 90% found once; its top ten account for approximately 7%. V and J are TRBV28 and TRBJ1-1, with 9 bases fitting TRBD1. The specimen was peripheral blood. The TCR was taken from a man aged 18 to 30 with COVID-19, enrolled during active disease. As DNA, the CDR3 is TGTGCCAGCAGTCCTCCGGGACAGGGAAACACTGAAGCTTTCTTT. Amino acid sequence: CASSPPGQGNTEAFF. The whole variable domain, remainder taken from reference TRBV28 and TRBJ1-1, is DVKVTQSSRYLVKRTGEKVFLECVQDMDHENMFWYRQDPGLGLRLIYFSYDVKMKEKGDIPEGYSVSREKKERFSLILESASTNQTSMYLCASSPPGQGNTEAFFGQGTRLTVV.